Sequencing of this T cell receptor beta chain was carried out in a study of T cell repertoires in cytomegalovirus infection. Study information: Selection of CMV epitopes for the study included recently identified HLA-C-restricted and well-studied HLA-B-restricted ones.

Study findings and constraints: It was HLA-C-restricted CMV-specific TCR beta clonotypes that dominated the response ex vivo.

This clonotype appeared a single time. Its antigen is not known. Its ends do not fully match the called genes, so a read error is possible. TCRdb independently ran MiXCR on the reads; one entry per CDR3 protein. The sample contains some 940,000 distinct CDR3 sequences, approximately 33% of which appear only once. The source is a human donor in good health (CMV status not recorded). Some clones in this sample may be carry-over from other donors' samples. The sequences come from cultured CD8+ T cells from PBMCs, collected from culture after CMV antigen stimulation.

CDR3 protein: CASALSGVQEIQYF. In DNA form, the CDR3 reads TGTGCCAGCGCGCTCAGCGGGGTACAAGAGATCCAGTACTTC. This chain connects TRBV6-5 to TRBJ2-5; 7 positions agree with TRBD2. The CDR3 covers 14 residues. CDR1 and CDR2 (germline): MNHEY, SVGAGI.